This T cell receptor beta chain stems from a study of T cell responses to AZD1222 COVID-19 vaccine. Sequencing used immunoSEQ multiplex PCR; TCRdb keeps in-frame clones, though not all of them. The sample has 100,000 or so clones, 70% to 90% seen once. The clonotype originates from an adult who received the AZD1222 COVID-19 vaccine. The specimen comprised peripheral blood, sampled 28 days after the second AZD1222 dose.

For the CDR3, the DNA is TGTGCCAGCAGTTACTCAAGAGCAGGGCGAGGCTCACCCCTCCACTTT. Translating gives CASSYSRAGRGSPLHF. V and J are TRBV6-5 and TRBJ1-6, with a weak D call TRBD1 (5 bases). The V end lost 0 bases, the J end lost 10 bases, and 16 bases lay between the germline ends. This CDR3 contains 16 residues. CDR1 MNHEY and CDR2 SVGAGI come from the germline V gene.